Below are 28 T cell receptor beta chains sequenced from a single sample in a study of cytomegalovirus exposure and HLA in healthy donors. Vbeta (60) and Jbeta (13) primers were used in the PCR. The method was immunoSEQ multiplex PCR; TCRdb's version includes in-frame clones alone and lacks a portion of them. The sample consists of approximately 110,000 clones, just under 70% of them appearing once. The material sequenced was PBMCs. The receptors stem from a woman aged 65 to 85 in good health and CMV-seropositive.

The chain uses TRBV7-9 and TRBJ1-5; D remains unclear. CDR3 size: 12 residues. Trimming removed 6 bases from V and 7 bases from J, with 10 bases in between. CDR1 SEHNR and CDR2 FQNEAQ come from the germline V gene (reference sequence). CDR3 nucleotides: TGTGCCAGCAGTTTTGGAGGGCAGCCCCAGCATTTT. The encoded protein is CASSFGGQPQHF.

This clone was found once. This chain's CDR3 is CASGYPGRDTEAFF. The CDR3 coding sequence is TGTGCTAGTGGTTACCCGGGGAGAGACACTGAAGCTTTCTTT. The chain uses TRBV12-5 and TRBJ1-1; D is ambiguous. Germline CDR1 is LGHNT and CDR2 is FRNRAP. This CDR3 has 14 residues. V lost 4 bases to trimming and J lost 3 bases, with 12 bases between them.

This clone showed up many times. The chain's CDR3 is CASSRRGGDTDTQYF. The DNA of the CDR3 is TGCGCCAGCAGCCGCCGGGGCGGGGACACAGATACGCAGTATTTT. The V gene is TRBV4-3, the J gene TRBJ2-3, with D possibly being TRBD2 (6 bases). Trimming pared 4 bases from V and 2 bases from J, leaving 13 bases between. CDR1 and CDR2 (germline): LGHNA, YSLEER. There are 15 residues in the CDR3.

The chain links TRBV28 to TRBJ1-6, with 9 nucleotides matching TRBD1. There are 15 residues in the CDR3. V trimming: 5 bases; J trimming: 10 bases; junction bases outside the gene matches: 9. Germline V gene data show CDR1 as MDHEN and CDR2 as SYDVKM. The CDR3 protein is CASSSPGQGMSPLHF. DNA for the CDR3: TGTGCCAGCAGTAGCCCCGGACAGGGGATGTCACCCCTCCACTTT.

This clone was observed a single time. The chain joins TRBV6-5 to TRBJ2-1; TRBD2 matches at 13 bases. The CDR3 has 16 amino acids. CDR1 and CDR2 (germline): MNHEY, SVGAGI. The V segment lost 2 bases and the J segment 6 bases; nucleotides outside the gene matches: 4. This CDR3 reads CASSYDTSGGANEQFF. The CDR3 coding sequence is TGTGCCAGCAGTTACGATACTAGCGGGGGGGCCAATGAGCAGTTCTTC.

The V gene is TRBV30, the J gene TRBJ2-1; 8 bases map to TRBD1. Germline V CDR1 and CDR2: GTSNPN, SVGIG (reference sequence). This CDR3 has 15 residues. Unmatched junction bases numbered 10, after V lost 1 base and J lost 8 bases. The CDR3 DNA reads as TGTGCCTGGAGTGCCAGACAGGGGCTCGAGCATGAGCAGTTCTTC. It codes for CAWSARQGLEHEQFF.

V gene TRBV19 combines with J gene TRBJ1-2; possible D gene TRBD1, 5 bases. CDR3 length: 13 residues. Per germline, CDR1 LNHDA and CDR2 SQIVND (reference sequence). V was cut by 3 bases and J by 2 bases, with 7 bases left in between. Here the CDR3 reads CASSIRQNYGYTF. The CDR3, as DNA: TGTGCCAGTAGTATTCGACAGAACTATGGCTACACCTTC.

The rearrangement uses TRBV6-6 and TRBJ1-1; D is uncertain. This CDR3 comprises 14 residues. Trimming pared 2 bases from V and 3 bases from J, leaving 10 bases between. Germline lookup yields CDR1 MNHNY and CDR2 SVGAGI (reference sequence). The CDR3 here is CASSYSVPDTEAFF. The CDR3 nucleotides read TGTGCCAGCAGTTACAGTGTGCCAGACACTGAAGCTTTCTTT.

The sample holds one count of this clone. The rearrangement joins TRBV11-2 to TRBJ2-3; the D gene is possibly TRBD1 (6 bases). Germline CDR1 reads SGHAT; CDR2 reads FQNNGV. V was cut by 5 bases and J by 0 bases, with 12 bases left in between. CDR3 size: 15 residues. CDR3 DNA: TGTGCCAGCAGCCTTACCAGGGGTAGCACAGATACGCAGTATTTT. Translation gives CASSLTRGSTDTQYF.

This clone was recorded a few times. This sequence joins TRBV27 and TRBJ1-2; 7 nucleotides agree with TRBD1. Germline V lookup: CDR1 MNHEY, CDR2 SMNVEV (reference sequence). The ends lost 5 bases at V and 2 bases at J; junction bases unmatched: 5. The CDR3 is 14 amino acids. The CDR3 DNA sequence: TGTGCCAGCAGTGGGTCGACAGGGAACTATGGCTACACCTTC. Translation gives CASSGSTGNYGYTF.

V usage is TRBV2 and J usage is TRBJ1-5; TRBD1 is a possible D gene (6 bases). Germline values: CDR1 SNHLY, CDR2 FYNNEI. Trimming removed 8 bases from V and 4 bases from J, with 15 bases in between. The CDR3 sequence is 14 residues long. The DNA of the CDR3 is TGTGCCAGCGCAACGGGACAACCAAATCAGCCCCAGCATTTT. This sequence encodes CASATGQPNQPQHF.

This chain connects TRBV10-3 to TRBJ1-1; 7 nucleotides align to TRBD1. CDR1 ENHRY and CDR2 SYGVKD come from the germline V gene. With V trimmed by 6 bases and J by 1 base, 5 bases remained unmatched. This CDR3 has 14 residues. The CDR3 DNA follows: TGTGCCATCAGGGACAGGCGATCGAACACTGAAGCTTTCTTT. It translates to CAIRDRRSNTEAFF.

The chain joins TRBV18 to TRBJ1-1, with no clear D. CDR3 size: 15 residues. The V and J ends lost 5 bases and 0 bases respectively, with 13 bases between them. The germline gives CDR1 KGHSH, CDR2 LQKENI. The CDR3 is CASSIAVPMNTEAFF. For the CDR3, the DNA is TGTGCCAGCTCAATAGCAGTTCCAATGAACACTGAAGCTTTCTTT.

This clone was seen more than once but under ten times. Relative to the germline gene, one junction end is altered; a read error may explain this. V is TRBV19 and J is TRBJ2-1; tentative D call: TRBD2 (6 bases). From germline, CDR1 is LNHDA and CDR2 SQIVND (reference sequence). This CDR3 comprises 11 residues. This CDR3 is CASSFRDSKLF. CDR3 bases: TGTGCCAGTAGTTTCCGGGACTCCAAGCTCTTC.

The V gene is TRBV5-6, the J gene TRBJ1-4; TRBD1 is a possible D gene (5 bases). The germline CDR1 and CDR2 sequences are SGHDT and YYEEEE. V was trimmed by 2 bases and J by 0 bases, leaving 5 bases between them. There are 14 residues in the CDR3. CDR3 DNA: TGTGCCAGCAGCTTCAGGGCAACTAATGAAAAACTGTTTTTT. Protein sequence: CASSFRATNEKLFF. Looking up the rest from reference TRBV5-6 and TRBJ1-4 gives the full variable domain: DAGVTQSPTHLIKTRGQQVTLRCSPKSGHDTVSWYQQALGQGPQFIFQYYEEEERQRGNFPDRFSGHQFPNYSSELNVNALLLGDSALYLCASSFRATNEKLFFGSGTQLSVL.

The genes are TRBV19 and TRBJ1-5, with 8 bases aligning to TRBD1. The CDR3 sequence is 14 residues long. CDR1 and CDR2 (germline): LNHDA, SQIVND (reference sequence). Unmatched junction bases numbered 5, after V lost 5 bases and J lost 5 bases. The CDR3 protein is CASSWTGRDQPQHF. CDR3 DNA sequence: TGTGCCAGTAGTTGGACAGGGCGGGATCAGCCCCAGCATTTT.

The rearrangement links TRBV30 to TRBJ1-2; D is possibly TRBD1 (5 bases). The germline V and J ends were trimmed by 2 bases and 6 bases, with 7 bases remaining between them. The V gene's germline CDR1 is GTSNPN and CDR2 SVGIG (reference sequence). This CDR3 has 11 amino acids. Here the CDR3 DNA reads TGTGCCTGGAGTCCGGGGGATGGCTACACCTTC. This gives the protein CAWSPGDGYTF.

This chain connects TRBV5-1 to TRBJ1-2; TRBD1 aligns across 7 bases. Germline CDR1 SGHRS, CDR2 YFSETQ. The junction had 6 bases not matched to a gene; V was cut back by 0 bases and J by 7 bases. The length of the CDR3 is 14 residues. CDR3 loop: CASSLETGLRGYTF. DNA for the CDR3: TGCGCCAGCAGCTTGGAGACAGGGCTCCGTGGCTACACCTTC.

In its sample, this clone was seen once. The V call is TRBV5-4, the J call TRBJ2-2; TRBD2 matches 8 bases. Germline CDR1 reads SGHNT; CDR2 reads YYREEE (reference sequence). The CDR3 has 18 residues. V shed 0 bases, J shed 1 base, and the junction held 8 bases outside the gene matches. CDR3: CASSLATLAGGNTGELFF. The DNA for the CDR3 is TGTGCCAGCAGCTTGGCCACTCTTGCGGGGGGGAACACCGGGGAGCTGTTTTTT.

This clone was detected once. This chain connects TRBV7-9 to TRBJ2-5; 10 bases are shared with TRBD1. Trimming took 4 bases from V and 4 from J; bases not matched to a gene: 6. CDR1 and CDR2 (germline): SEHNR, FQNEAQ (reference sequence). This CDR3 is 15 amino acids long. Written as DNA, the CDR3 is TGTGCCAGCAGCTCCCGGGACAGGGGACGAGAGACCCAGTACTTC. Encoded protein: CASSSRDRGRETQYF. Supplemented by reference TRBV7-9 and TRBJ2-5, the full variable domain reads DTGVSQNPRHKITKRGQNVTFRCDPISEHNRLYWYRQTLGQGPEFLTYFQNEAQLEKSRLLSDRFSAERPKGSFSTLEIQRTEQGDSAMYLCASSSRDRGRETQYFGPGTRLLVL.

CDR3 sequence: CAWSRRGQLQETQYF. The CDR3 nucleotides read TGTGCCTGGAGTCGTCGGGGACAGTTACAAGAGACCCAGTACTTC. V is TRBV30 and J is TRBJ2-5; 7 bases are shared with TRBD1. CDR1 is GTSNPN, CDR2 SVGIG, per germline (reference sequence). V lost 2 bases, J lost 2 bases, and 8 bases stayed unmatched. The CDR3 is 15 residues long. The complete variable domain, with remaining parts taken from reference TRBV30 and TRBJ2-5, reads SQTIHQWPATLVQPVGSPLSLECTVEGTSNPNLYWYRQAAGRGLQLLFYSVGIGQISSEVPQNLSASRPQDRQFILSSKKLLLSDSGFYLCAWSRRGQLQETQYFGPGTRLLVL.

The CDR3 DNA reads TGTGCCTGGAGTGCAGGGGGCGGCTCCTATAATTCACCCCTCCACTTT. This codes for CAWSAGGGSYNSPLHF. The rearrangement joins TRBV30 to TRBJ1-6; 8 nucleotides line up with TRBD1. This CDR3 comprises 16 residues. Germline lookup yields CDR1 GTSNPN and CDR2 SVGIG (reference sequence). The trim removed 1 base at V and 0 bases at J, leaving 2 bases unmatched.

Written as DNA, the CDR3 is TGTGCCAGCAGTTACTCTCAGGGATCGAATTCACCCCTCCACTTT. Residues: CASSYSQGSNSPLHF. The rearrangement links TRBV6-5 to TRBJ1-6; weak D call: TRBD1 (5 bases). V was cut by 0 bases and J by 7 bases, with 10 bases left in between. The CDR3 covers 15 residues. The germline CDR1 and CDR2 sequences are MNHEY and SVGAGI.

The genes are TRBV29-1 and TRBJ1-3; perhaps TRBD1 as D (5 bases). Germline V gene sequence: CDR1 SQVTM, CDR2 ANQGSEA. The CDR3 has 13 residues. Trimming left V 5 bases short and J 5 bases short, with 13 bases between. The CDR3 spells CSVLQGLRNTIYF. CDR3 DNA sequence: TGCAGCGTTCTGCAGGGCCTTCGAAACACCATATATTTT.

Only one count was recorded for this clone. V usage is TRBV30 and J usage is TRBJ2-1, with TRBD2 matching 11 bases. This CDR3 has 16 residues. The trim removed 8 bases at V and 0 bases at J, leaving 9 bases unmatched. Germline loops: CDR1 GTSNPN, CDR2 SVGIG (reference sequence). In nucleotides, the CDR3 is TGTGCCAGTAGCGGGGGGGCCCTAAGCTCCTACAATGAGCAGTTCTTC. This translates into CASSGGALSSYNEQFF. The entire variable domain, with the rest obtained from reference TRBV30 and TRBJ2-1, is as follows: SQTIHQWPATLVQPVGSPLSLECTVEGTSNPNLYWYRQAAGRGLQLLFYSVGIGQISSEVPQNLSASRPQDRQFILSSKKLLLSDSGFYLCASSGGALSSYNEQFFGPGTRLTVL.

This chain joins TRBV27 and TRBJ2-6; perhaps TRBD1 as D (5 bases). This CDR3 is 15 amino acids long. The germline CDR1 and CDR2 sequences are MNHEY and SMNVEV (reference sequence). The V and J ends lost 4 bases and 4 bases respectively, with 11 bases between them. CDR3 residues: CASSSGATGANVLTF. Written as DNA, the CDR3 is TGTGCCAGCAGTTCTGGGGCTACGGGGGCCAACGTCCTGACTTTC. The full variable domain, completed using reference TRBV27 and TRBJ2-6, is EAQVTQNPRYLITVTGKKLTVTCSQNMNHEYMSWYRQDPGLGLRQIYYSMNVEVTDKGDVPEGYKVSRKEKRNFPLILESPSPNQTSLYFCASSSGATGANVLTFGAGSRLTVL.

This chain uses TRBV7-9 with TRBJ2-5; D may be TRBD1 (6 bases). Germline CDR1 and CDR2: SEHNR and FQNEAQ (reference sequence). The CDR3 runs to 11 residues. Between the trimmed V and J ends, which lost 5 bases and 7 bases, there was a span of 8 bases. The CDR3 region has the DNA TGTGCCAGCAGCGCACAGGGGACCCAGTACTTC. Translated: CASSAQGTQYF.

This sequence joins TRBV27 and TRBJ2-2, with 9 bases that match TRBD1. The CDR3 has 15 residues. The ends lost 4 bases at V and 5 bases at J; junction bases unmatched: 5. Looked up from germline, CDR1 is MNHEY and CDR2 is SMNVEV (reference sequence). CDR3: CASSSQGASTGELFF. CDR3 bases: TGTGCCAGCAGTTCACAGGGGGCATCGACCGGGGAGCTGTTTTTT.